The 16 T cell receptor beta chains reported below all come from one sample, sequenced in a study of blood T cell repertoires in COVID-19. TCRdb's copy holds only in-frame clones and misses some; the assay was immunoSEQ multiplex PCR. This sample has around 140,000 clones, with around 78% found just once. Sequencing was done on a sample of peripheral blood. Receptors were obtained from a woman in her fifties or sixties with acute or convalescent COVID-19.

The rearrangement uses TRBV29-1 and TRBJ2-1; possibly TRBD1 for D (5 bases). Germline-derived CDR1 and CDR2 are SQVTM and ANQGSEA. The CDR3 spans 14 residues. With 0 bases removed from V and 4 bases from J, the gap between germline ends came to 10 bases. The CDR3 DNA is TGCAGCGTTGAAGATCAACAGGTGTACAATGAGCAGTTCTTC. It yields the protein CSVEDQQVYNEQFF.

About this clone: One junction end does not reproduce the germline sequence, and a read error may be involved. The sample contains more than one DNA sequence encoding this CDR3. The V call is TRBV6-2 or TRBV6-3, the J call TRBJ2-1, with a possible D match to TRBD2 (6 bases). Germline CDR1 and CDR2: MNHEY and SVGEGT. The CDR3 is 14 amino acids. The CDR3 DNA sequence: TGTGCCAGCAGTTACCGACTAGGCGGTAATGAGCAATTCTTC. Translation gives CASSYRLGGNEQFF.

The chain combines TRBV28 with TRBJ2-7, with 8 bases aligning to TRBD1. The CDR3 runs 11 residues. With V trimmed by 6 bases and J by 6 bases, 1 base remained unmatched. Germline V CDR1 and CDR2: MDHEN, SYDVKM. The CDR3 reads CASRDRAEQYF. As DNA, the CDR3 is TGTGCCAGCAGGGACAGGGCCGAGCAGTACTTC.

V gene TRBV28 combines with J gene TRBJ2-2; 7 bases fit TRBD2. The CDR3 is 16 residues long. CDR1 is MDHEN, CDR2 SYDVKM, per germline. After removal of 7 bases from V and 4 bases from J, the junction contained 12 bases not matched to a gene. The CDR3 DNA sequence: TGTGCCAGCAAACCCCGGGGCGGGAGAAGCACCGGGGAGCTGTTTTTT. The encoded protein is CASKPRGGRSTGELFF.

CDR3: CASSKVSPLGGYTF. CDR3 DNA: TGTGCCAGTAGTAAGGTGTCGCCCCTCGGGGGCTACACCTTC. The gene calls are TRBV19 and TRBJ1-2, with D hard to call. The CDR3 contains 14 residues. Trimming cost V 4 bases and J 8 bases, with 17 bases left between them. Germline assignment: CDR1 LNHDA and CDR2 SQIVND (reference sequence).

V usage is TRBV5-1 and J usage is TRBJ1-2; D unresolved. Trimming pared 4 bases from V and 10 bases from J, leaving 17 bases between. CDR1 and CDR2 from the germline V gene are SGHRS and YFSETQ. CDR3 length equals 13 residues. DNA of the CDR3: TGCGCCAGCAGCCCAAACCGTTCCGGGTCCTACACCTTC. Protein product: CASSPNRSGSYTF.

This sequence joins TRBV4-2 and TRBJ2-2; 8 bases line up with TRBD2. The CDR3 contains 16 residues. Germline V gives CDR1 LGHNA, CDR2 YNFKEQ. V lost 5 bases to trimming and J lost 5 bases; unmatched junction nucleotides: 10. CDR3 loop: CASSSGTRGETGELFF. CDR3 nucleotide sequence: TGTGCCAGCAGCTCAGGGACTAGGGGGGAGACCGGGGAGCTGTTTTTT.

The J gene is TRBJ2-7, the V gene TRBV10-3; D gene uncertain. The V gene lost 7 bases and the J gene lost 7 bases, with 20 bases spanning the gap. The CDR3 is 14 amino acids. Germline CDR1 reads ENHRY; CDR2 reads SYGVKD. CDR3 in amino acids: CAIKSSLFDREQYF. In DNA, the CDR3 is TGTGCCATCAAATCATCCCTATTTGATCGTGAGCAGTACTTC.

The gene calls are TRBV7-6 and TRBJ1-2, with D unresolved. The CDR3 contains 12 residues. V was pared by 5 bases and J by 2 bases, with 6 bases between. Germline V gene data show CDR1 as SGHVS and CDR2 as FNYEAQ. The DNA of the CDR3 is TGTGCCAGCAGCAACGGGAACTATGGCTACACCTTC. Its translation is CASSNGNYGYTF.

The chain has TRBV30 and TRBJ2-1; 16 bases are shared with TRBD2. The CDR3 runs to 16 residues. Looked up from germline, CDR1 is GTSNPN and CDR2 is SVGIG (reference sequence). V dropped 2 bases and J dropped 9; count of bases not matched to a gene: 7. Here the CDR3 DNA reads TGTGCCTGGAGTCGGGGACTAGCGGGAGGGCCTAGTGAGCAGTTCTTC. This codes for CAWSRGLAGGPSEQFF.

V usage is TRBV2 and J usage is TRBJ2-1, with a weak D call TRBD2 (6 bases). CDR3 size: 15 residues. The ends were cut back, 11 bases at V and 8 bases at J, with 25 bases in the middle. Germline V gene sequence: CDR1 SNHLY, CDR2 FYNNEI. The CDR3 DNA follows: TGTGCCGGACTAACTAGCCCGGCCGTCCGCGATGAGCAGTTCTTC. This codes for CAGLTSPAVRDEQFF.

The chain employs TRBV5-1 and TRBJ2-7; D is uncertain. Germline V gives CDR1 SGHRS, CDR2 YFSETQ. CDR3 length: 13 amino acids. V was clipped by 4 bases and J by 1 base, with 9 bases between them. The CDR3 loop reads CASSHGWSYEQYF. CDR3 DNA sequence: TGCGCCAGCAGCCACGGGTGGTCCTACGAGCAGTACTTC.

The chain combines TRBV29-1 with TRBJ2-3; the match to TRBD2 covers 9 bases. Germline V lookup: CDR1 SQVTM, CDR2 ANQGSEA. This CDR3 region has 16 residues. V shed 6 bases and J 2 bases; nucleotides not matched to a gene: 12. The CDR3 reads CSVRAGGSSLTDTQYF. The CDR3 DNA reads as TGCAGCGTACGGGCGGGAGGGAGTTCGCTCACAGATACGCAGTATTTT.

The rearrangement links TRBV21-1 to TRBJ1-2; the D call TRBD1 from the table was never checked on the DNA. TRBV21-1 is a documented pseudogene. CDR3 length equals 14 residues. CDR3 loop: CASSKGDSVSGYTF. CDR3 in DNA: TGTGCCAGCAGCAAAGGCGACAGTGTGAGTGGCTACACCTTC.

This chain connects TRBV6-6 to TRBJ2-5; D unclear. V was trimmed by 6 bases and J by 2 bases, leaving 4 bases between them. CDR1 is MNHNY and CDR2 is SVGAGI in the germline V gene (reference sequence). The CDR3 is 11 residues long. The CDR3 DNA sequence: TGTGCCAGCAGAGCGCAAGAGACCCAGTACTTC. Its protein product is CASRAQETQYF.

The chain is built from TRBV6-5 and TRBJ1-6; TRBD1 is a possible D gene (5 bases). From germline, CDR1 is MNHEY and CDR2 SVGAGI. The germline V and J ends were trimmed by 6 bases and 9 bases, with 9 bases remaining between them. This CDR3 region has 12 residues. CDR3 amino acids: CASRDILSPLHF. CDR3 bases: TGTGCCAGCAGGGACATTCTTTCACCCCTCCACTTT.